This T cell receptor beta chain is drawn from a study of human thymus T cells. The assay was immunoSEQ multiplex PCR, and TCRdb's table has in-frame clones only and misses some. The profile shows some 50,000 clones, approximately 95% of them singletons. This receptor was identified in a girl less than two years old with a congenital heart defect but otherwise immunologically healthy. Specimen: blood.

CDR3 sequence (DNA): TGTGCCAGCAGCTTATACCTCCGTTTCAATGAGCAGTTCTTC. It is translated as CASSLYLRFNEQFF. J is TRBJ2-1 and V is TRBV7-2; no definite D call. CDR3 length equals 14 residues. V lost 2 bases to trimming and J lost 6 bases, with 11 bases between them. Per the germline V gene, CDR1 is SGHTA and CDR2 is FQGNSA. Drawing the rest from reference TRBV7-2 and TRBJ2-1, the complete variable domain is GAGVSQSPSNKVTEKGKDVELRCDPISGHTALYWYRQSLGQGLEFLIYFQGNSAPDKSGLPSDRFSAERTGGSVSTLTIQRTQQEDSAVYLCASSLYLRFNEQFFGPGTRLTVL.